This T cell receptor (beta chain) was recorded in a study of shared clonotypes between healthy human individuals (dated by TCRdb to about 2020). Study-level background: A few men and a couple of women, aged 18 to 49 years, made up the cohort. Blood TCR repertoires of a handful of healthy adults were deeply sequenced to estimate repertoire size and the extent of clonotype sharing between individuals. Libraries were prepared and TCR repertoires were sequenced by different laboratories using diverse techniques, in order to increase sequencing depth and limit assay-specific biases. Between about 0.8 and 9 billion PBMCs per donor were obtained by leukapheresis.

General conclusions and limits of the study: Based on pairwise subsampling, the degree of clonotype sharing among donors was expected to be affected by sequencing depth. Sampling was limited to blood, and TCR repertoires in tissue likely differ from TCR repertoires in blood. Because the study included only a small number of donors, the genetic and exposure-history diversity represented was limited.

As concerns this clone: What this receptor recognizes is not known. Base qualities are missing; no much larger clone stands one base away.

TCR CDR3 regions were amplified from genomic DNA by multiplex PCR using the deep immunoSEQ assay. Genomic DNA extracted from each cell subset was distributed evenly over all wells of several immunoSEQ 96-well plates, and each plate served as one replicate. Each replicate PCR for unsorted PBMC received around 330 ng genomic DNA, equal to approximately 30,000 T cell genomes. Genomic DNA from unsorted PBMC was sequenced over ten immunoSEQ deep assay plates. Purified libraries were quantified with a Qubit 3.0 fluorometer, sized on a Bioanalyzer 2100, and re-quantified with the KAPA Library Quantification kit. Every immunoSEQ 96-well plate was sequenced on a separate single-read 150-cycle Illumina NextSeq 550 flow cell. Processing in the source paper ran as follows. Because only junctional sequences without quality scores were contained in the immunoSEQ output, filtering matching that applied to full-length reads could not be performed. To assign V/J genes and CDR3, sequences were annotated against IMGT germline references using PyIR, a Python wrapper for IgBLAST v1.9. Reads were removed for weak V/J assignments (E-value above 1e-6), missing CDR3, stop codons, out-of-frame junctions, or ambiguous translated residues. V3J clonotypes were defined as sequences sharing an identical inferred V gene, J gene, and CDR3 amino acid sequence. The percentage overlap between two repertoires was calculated by dividing the number of shared unique clonotypes by the size of the smaller repertoire. RTK rarefaction, the Chao1 estimator, and Recon v2.1 estimates of unobserved clonotypes were used to assess repertoire richness. As stored in TCRdb, this immuneACCESS dataset retains in-frame rearrangements with V and J assigned. A fraction of the clones does not appear; measured against another copy, unresolved V genes explain less than half of the discrepancy, and the remainder lacks a known reason. The V and J calls and clone size were taken over from that table, and D and trimming were inferred from the DNA. The sample includes approximately 440,000 clones, with 60% to 80% observed a single time. Of the sample, around 11% is held by the ten largest clones.

Donors were healthy HIV-negative adults with no recently reported acute infections or vaccinations. Every donor was a Caucasian adult residing in Nashville, Tennessee, USA. In the unsorted samples, 70 million to 90 million PBMCs were counted, and genomic DNA was extracted using the QIAamp DNA Blood Mini kit. Blood was obtained by leukapheresis, after which PBMCs were separated by Ficoll-Histopaque density gradient centrifugation and cryopreserved in liquid nitrogen vapor phase. From the germline V gene (reference sequence), CDR1 is LNHNV and CDR2 is YYDKDF. Taken from cysteine to phenylalanine, the CDR3 has 12 residues. CDR3 DNA is the only sequence kept; it has 36 bases, read in frame from the first base. A distance of 9 bases separates the germline ends of V and J, which lose 0 bases and 10 bases respectively.

Here the chain combines TRBV15 and TRBJ1-1; the D gene is possibly TRBD1, with 5 bases matching. The specimen was PBMCs. The TCR comes from a middle-aged woman in good health. Some clones in this sample may be carry-over from other donors' samples. The nucleotide sequence reads TGTGCCACCAGCAGAGATTTCGGGGGAGCTTTCTTT. This codes for CATSRDFGGAFF.